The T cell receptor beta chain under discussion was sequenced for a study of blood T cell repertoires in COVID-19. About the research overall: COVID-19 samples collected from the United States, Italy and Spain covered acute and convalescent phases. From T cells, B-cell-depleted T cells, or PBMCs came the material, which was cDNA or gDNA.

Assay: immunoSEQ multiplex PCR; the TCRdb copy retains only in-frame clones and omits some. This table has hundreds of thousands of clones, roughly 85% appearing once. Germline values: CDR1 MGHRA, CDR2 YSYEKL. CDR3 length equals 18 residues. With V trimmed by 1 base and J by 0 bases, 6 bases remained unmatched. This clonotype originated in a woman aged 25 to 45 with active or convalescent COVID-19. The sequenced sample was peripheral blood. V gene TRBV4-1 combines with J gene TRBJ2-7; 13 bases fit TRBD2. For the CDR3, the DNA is TGCGCCAGCAGCCAAGGACTAGCGGGAGGCTCAAACTCCTACGAGCAGTACTTC. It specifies CASSQGLAGGSNSYEQYF.